This T cell receptor beta chain was identified in a study of identical twins. Trimming cost V 6 bases and J 3 bases, with 18 bases left between them. The CDR3 is 15 residues long. Study-wide results and caveats: It was out-of-frame TCR alpha sharing in monozygotic twins that models underestimated.

This clonotype was picked up a small number of times. The antigen is unknown. TCRdb re-derived calls from the 5' RACE reads in MiXCR, one entry per CDR3 protein. The sample holds about 530,000 distinct CDR3 sequences, roughly 15% seen once. These data were likewise used in another study, on yellow fever vaccine responses in identical twins.

This sequence was found in a woman aged 18-30 years in good health. The chain combines TRBV12-3 or TRBV12-4 with TRBJ2-7, with D possibly matching TRBD1 (5 bases). The sequenced sample was CD4+ T cells sorted from blood. This CDR3 is CASRRLPDRSYEQYF. CDR3 nucleotides: TGTGCCAGCAGGCGTTTGCCTGACAGAAGCTACGAGCAGTACTTC.